These 4 T cell receptor beta chains were all obtained from the same sample, sequenced in a study of blood T cell repertoires in COVID-19. Profiled with immunoSEQ multiplex PCR; TCRdb holds only in-frame clones, not every one. The sample shows over 70,000 clones, roughly 74% of them seen only once. The sample comprised peripheral blood. The source is a man aged 65-85 years with COVID-19, enrolled during active disease.

The J gene is TRBJ1-6, the V gene TRBV5-6; the D is unclear. V gave up 4 bases and J gave up 7 bases, with 9 bases separating them. The germline V gene encodes CDR1 SGHDT and CDR2 YYEEEE. There are 13 residues in the CDR3. The CDR3 here is CASSRPGNSPLHF. The CDR3 nucleotides are TGTGCCAGCAGCCGGCCAGGAAATTCACCCCTCCACTTT. The full variable domain, in which reference TRBV5-6 and TRBJ1-6 provide the parts outside the CDR3, is DAGVTQSPTHLIKTRGQQVTLRCSPKSGHDTVSWYQQALGQGPQFIFQYYEEEERQRGNFPDRFSGHQFPNYSSELNVNALLLGDSALYLCASSRPGNSPLHFGNGTRLTVT.

The chain couples TRBV12-5 to TRBJ1-1; D is undetermined. With 2 bases removed from V and 1 base from J, the gap between germline ends came to 5 bases. Germline-derived CDR1 and CDR2 are LGHNT and FRNRAP. The CDR3 spans 13 residues. The DNA for the CDR3 is TGTGCTAGTGGTTTGCGTTGGAACACTGAAGCTTTCTTT. It specifies CASGLRWNTEAFF.

The genes are TRBV7-2 and TRBJ1-2; 7 bases are a match to TRBD1. Germline V CDR1 and CDR2: SGHTA, FQGNSA. J lost 5 bases, V lost 5 bases, and 11 bases had no gene match. The CDR3 consists of 15 residues. CDR3 region: CASSPGQRDSYGYTF. In nucleotides, the CDR3 is TGTGCCAGCAGCCCGGGACAGAGGGATTCTTATGGCTACACCTTC.

The chain joins TRBV7-2 to TRBJ1-1, with D possibly being TRBD1 (5 bases). The CDR3 is made up of 12 amino acids. Germline V gene lookup returns CDR1 SGHTA and CDR2 FQGNSA. Deletions cut 2 bases from V and 14 bases from J, with 15 bases between. CDR3 sequence: CASSLPQGDWFF. Written as DNA, the CDR3 is TGTGCCAGCAGCTTACCCCAAGGGGACTGGTTCTTT.